This T cell receptor (beta chain) stems from a study of regulatory T cells in long-lasting Graves disease. Findings of the study overall: New patients shared about 910 public clonotypes, and persistent patients shared more, with fewer than 3,500. Persistent Graves' patients possessed reduced TCR diversity relative to recently diagnosed ones. Possibly, too few samples lowered accuracy.

This clonotype has more than one count but fewer than ten. Its antigen is undetermined. A much larger clonotype is one base distant, so this may be a read error. Assembly of TCR beta libraries relied on iRepertoire HTBI primers together with Arm-PCR of CDR3 regions. MiXCR was run by TCRdb on the multiplex PCR reads, yielding one entry per CDR3 protein. The sample holds roughly 500,000 distinct CDR3 sequences, less than 25% seen once. Time point of the sample: persistent/refractory GD, antithyroid drugs over 5 years with positive TRAb. PBMCs were the source of the RNA used for TCR sequencing. The receptor was derived from a female donor with Graves disease. The material sequenced was peripheral blood mononuclear cells (PBMCs), taken when the disease was refractory, from a patient treated with antithyroid drugs.

The CDR3, as DNA: TGCAGTGCTAGACAGGACCCGAGAGAGACCCAGTACTTC. It encodes CSARQDPRETQYF. The V call is TRBV20-1, the J call TRBJ2-5; D is undetermined. CDR3 length: 13 residues. Germline V lookup: CDR1 DFQATT, CDR2 SNEGSKA (reference sequence). The V end lost 2 bases, the J end lost 4 bases, and 11 bases lay between the germline ends.